This is a list of T cell receptor beta chains from one sample in a study of molecular identifiers for immune sequencing clone quantification. TCRdb independently ran MiXCR on the PCR reads; one entry per CDR3 protein. Of about 500,000 distinct CDR3 sequences listed, around 23% are singletons. The sequenced material came from naive CD8+ T cells from blood, with Jurkat cell RNA spiked in. These receptors all come from a human donor in good health. Some libraries in this study had Jurkat cell RNA spiked in. CDR3s include the opening cysteine and the closing phenylalanine or tryptophan. The order of the fields is V gene, J gene, clone size, D gene, CDR3 DNA, CDR3 protein. The D gene is left open where the match is weak. The size field is filled for only some rows; it gives once, few, many or a size class.

TRBV6-2/TRBV6-3,TRBJ2-7,-,-,TGTACCAGCAATGACTACGGCCACGAGCAGTACTTC,CTSNDYGHEQYF
TRBV27,TRBJ2-2,few,TRBD1,TGTGCCAGCAGTGACGGGACAGTAGTATCGAACACCGGGGAGCTGTTTTTT,CASSDGTVVSNTGELFF
TRBV30,TRBJ2-4,few,-,TGTGCCTGGAGTGCAGTAAACATTCAGTACTTC,CAWSAVNIQYF
TRBV25-1,TRBJ2-2,few,TRBD1,TGTGCCTACGGGACAGCGCCCGGGGAGCTGTTTTTT,CAYGTAPGELFF
TRBV27,TRBJ2-1,-,-,TGTGCCAACAGTTACAGCGGATACAATGAGCCGTTCTTC,CANSYSGYNEPFF
TRBV7-8,TRBJ2-2,few,TRBD2,TGTGCCAGCAGCCCCGGGACTACCCCCGGGGAGCTGTTTTTT,CASSPGTTPGELFF
TRBV19,TRBJ2-7,-,-,TGTGCCAGCTCCCCCGGACAGAGCTACGAGCGGTACTTC,CASSPGQSYERYF
TRBV20-1,TRBJ2-5,many,-,TGCAGTGCTAGAAGCCAAGAGACCCAGTACTTC,CSARSQETQYF
TRBV6-5,TRBJ2-5,many,-,TGTGCCAGCAGTACCTTTATTACAGGGCCCCAAGAGACCCAGTACTTC,CASSTFITGPQETQYF
TRBV7-9,TRBJ1-1,-,-,TGTGCCAGCAGCCGAGGGGGGCAGGAAGCTTTCTTT,CASSRGGQEAFF
TRBV11-2,TRBJ2-6,many,-,TGTGCCAGCAGCGGTTTCTCACTTCTGGCTGCCAACGTCCTGACTTTC,CASSGFSLLAANVLTF
TRBV4-3,TRBJ1-3,once,-,TGCGCCAGCAGCCAAGACTGGACGGGCTCTGGAAACCCCATATATTTT,CASSQDWTGSGNPIYF
TRBV2,TRBJ2-3,once,-,TGTGCCAGCAGTGTGGGGACAACGGACGCAGATACGCAGTATTTT,CASSVGTTDADTQYF
TRBV12-3/TRBV12-4,TRBJ1-1,many,TRBD1,TGCGCCAGCAGCTTGGGGACAGTTAACACTGAAGCTTTCTTT,CASSLGTVNTEAFF
TRBV7-6,TRBJ2-3,few,TRBD2,TGTGCCAGCAGTCGCGGGGAGGGAGGAACGGTCCCCACAGATACGCAGTATTTT,CASSRGEGGTVPTDTQYF
TRBV24-1,TRBJ2-1,many,-,TGTGCCACCAGAACGGAATACAATGAGCAGTTCTTC,CATRTEYNEQFF
TRBV28,TRBJ1-5,-,-,TGTGCCAGCAGTTTATCCTTAACAGGGTATCAGCCCCAGCATTTT,CASSLSLTGYQPQHF
TRBV29-1,TRBJ2-3,many,-,TGCAGCGTTGAAGATGCAGGGAGCACAGATACGCAGTATTTT,CSVEDAGSTDTQYF
TRBV27,TRBJ1-5,-,TRBD1,TGTGCCAGCAGTTCGAGGGGGCTAGGTCAGCCCCAGCATTTT,CASSSRGLGQPQHF
TRBV6-5,TRBJ2-7,-,TRBD1,TGTGCCAGCAGTCAAACGGGACAGGTCTACGAGCAGTACTTC,CASSQTGQVYEQYF
TRBV6-2/TRBV6-3,TRBJ1-6,-,-,TGTGCCAGCAGTCCCGCGGGGATCCCCTATAATTCACCCCTCCACTTT,CASSPAGIPYNSPLHF
TRBV27,TRBJ2-2,-,TRBD1,TGTGCCAGCAGTTACAGGGGTGGCACCGGGGAGCTGTTTTTT,CASSYRGGTGELFF
TRBV4-1,TRBJ2-5,-,TRBD1,TGCGCCAGCAGCCAAGCCGACAGGGGAAGGCAAGAGACCCAGTACTTC,CASSQADRGRQETQYF
TRBV7-2,TRBJ2-7,once,TRBD2,TGTGCCAGCAGCCGACGGGACTACATTCCCGAGCAGTACTTC,CASSRRDYIPEQYF
TRBV7-9,TRBJ1-1,-,-,TGTGCCAGCAGCCGGGCCAGCGAGAACACTGAAGCTTTCTTT,CASSRASENTEAFF
TRBV4-2,TRBJ1-2,few,TRBD1,TGTGCCAGCAGCCAAAGGCAGGGGGCGGTGGATGGCTACACCTTC,CASSQRQGAVDGYTF
TRBV5-1,TRBJ2-7,many,-,TGCGCCAGCAGCCTAAACGACGGGTACGAGCAGTACTTC,CASSLNDGYEQYF
TRBV7-9,TRBJ2-4,few,-,TGTGCCAGCAGCTCCTTTACCAAAAACACTCAGTACTTC,CASSSFTKNTQYF
TRBV7-9,TRBJ2-1,-,-,TGTGCCAGCAGCCGCGAGGGGAGCTCCTACAATGAGCAGTTCTTC,CASSREGSSYNEQFF
TRBV27,TRBJ2-7,many,-,TGTGCCAGCAGTCCCCTCCGACTAGTCCGGCACGAGCAGTACTTC,CASSPLRLVRHEQYF
TRBV10-3,TRBJ2-7,many,-,TGTGCCATCGCCGACACCTACGAGCAGTACTTC,CAIADTYEQYF
TRBV4-3,TRBJ2-3,few,TRBD2,TGCGCCAGCAGCCAAGACGCTAGCGGGAGCCCAGATACGCAGTATTTT,CASSQDASGSPDTQYF